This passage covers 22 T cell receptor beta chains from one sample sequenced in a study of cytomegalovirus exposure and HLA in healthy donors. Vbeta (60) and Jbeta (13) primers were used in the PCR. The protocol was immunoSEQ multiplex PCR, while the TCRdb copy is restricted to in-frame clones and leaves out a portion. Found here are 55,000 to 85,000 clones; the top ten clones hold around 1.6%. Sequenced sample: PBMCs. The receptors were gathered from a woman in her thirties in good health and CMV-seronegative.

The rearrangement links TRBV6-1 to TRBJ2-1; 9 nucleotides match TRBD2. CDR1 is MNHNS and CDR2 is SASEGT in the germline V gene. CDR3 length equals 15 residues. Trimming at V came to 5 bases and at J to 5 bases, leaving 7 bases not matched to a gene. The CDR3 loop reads CASSRLAGANNEQFF. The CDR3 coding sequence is TGTGCCAGCAGTCGCTTAGCGGGGGCCAACAATGAGCAGTTCTTC.

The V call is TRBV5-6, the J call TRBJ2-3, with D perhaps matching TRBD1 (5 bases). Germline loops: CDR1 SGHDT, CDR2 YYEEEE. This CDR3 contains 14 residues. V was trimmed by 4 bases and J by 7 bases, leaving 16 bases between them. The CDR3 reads CASSPMGQGYTQYF. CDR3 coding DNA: TGTGCCAGCAGCCCTATGGGGCAGGGCTATACGCAGTATTTT.

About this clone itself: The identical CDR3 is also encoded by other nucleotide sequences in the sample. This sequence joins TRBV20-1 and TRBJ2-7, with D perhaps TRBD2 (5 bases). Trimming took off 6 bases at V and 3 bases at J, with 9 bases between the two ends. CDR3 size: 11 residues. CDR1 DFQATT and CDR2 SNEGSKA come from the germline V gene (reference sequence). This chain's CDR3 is CSASGGYEQYF. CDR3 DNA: TGCAGTGCCTCCGGAGGCTACGAGCAGTACTTC.

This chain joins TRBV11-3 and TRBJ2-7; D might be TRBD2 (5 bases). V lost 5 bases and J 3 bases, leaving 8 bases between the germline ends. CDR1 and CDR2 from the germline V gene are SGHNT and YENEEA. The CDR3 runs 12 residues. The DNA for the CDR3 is TGTGCCAGCAGCCCGGGGAACTACGAGCAGTACTTC. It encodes CASSPGNYEQYF.

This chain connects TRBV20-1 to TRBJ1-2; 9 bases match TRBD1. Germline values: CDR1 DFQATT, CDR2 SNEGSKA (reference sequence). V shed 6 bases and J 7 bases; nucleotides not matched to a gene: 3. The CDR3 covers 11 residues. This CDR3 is CSATGGVGYTF. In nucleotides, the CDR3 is TGCAGTGCCACAGGGGGCGTTGGCTACACCTTC.

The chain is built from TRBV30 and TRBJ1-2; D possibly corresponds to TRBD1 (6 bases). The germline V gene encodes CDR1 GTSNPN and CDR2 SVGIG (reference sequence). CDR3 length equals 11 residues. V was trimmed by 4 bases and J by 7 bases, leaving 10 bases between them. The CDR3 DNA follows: TGTGCCTGGAAGACAGGTCGTGGCTACACCTTC. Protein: CAWKTGRGYTF.

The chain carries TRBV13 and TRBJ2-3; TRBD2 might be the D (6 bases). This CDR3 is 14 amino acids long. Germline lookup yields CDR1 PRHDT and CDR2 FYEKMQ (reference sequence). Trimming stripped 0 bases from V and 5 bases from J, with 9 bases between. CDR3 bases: TGTGCCAGCAGCTTAGGGACTAGTAAAGATACGCAGTATTTT. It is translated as CASSLGTSKDTQYF.

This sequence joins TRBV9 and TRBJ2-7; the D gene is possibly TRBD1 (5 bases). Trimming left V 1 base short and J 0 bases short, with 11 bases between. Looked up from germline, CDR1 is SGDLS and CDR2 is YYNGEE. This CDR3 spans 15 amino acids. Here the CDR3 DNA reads TGTGCCAGCAGCGTACAGACAGTACCCTCCTACGAGCAGTACTTC. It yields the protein CASSVQTVPSYEQYF.

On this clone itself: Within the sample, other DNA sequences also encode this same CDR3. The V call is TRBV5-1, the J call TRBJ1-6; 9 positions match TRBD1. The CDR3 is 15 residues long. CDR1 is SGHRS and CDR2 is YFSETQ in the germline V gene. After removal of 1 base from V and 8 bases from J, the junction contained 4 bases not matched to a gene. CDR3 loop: CASSLLDRGDSPLHF. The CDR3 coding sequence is TGCGCCAGCAGCTTGCTGGACAGGGGTGATTCACCCCTCCACTTT.

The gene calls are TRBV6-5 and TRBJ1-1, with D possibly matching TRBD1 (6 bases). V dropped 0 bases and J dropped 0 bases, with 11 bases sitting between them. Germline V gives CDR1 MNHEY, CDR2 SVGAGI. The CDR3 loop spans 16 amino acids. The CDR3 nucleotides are TGTGCCAGCAGTTACTCGAGGGGGGGAATGAACACTGAAGCTTTCTTT. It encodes CASSYSRGGMNTEAFF.

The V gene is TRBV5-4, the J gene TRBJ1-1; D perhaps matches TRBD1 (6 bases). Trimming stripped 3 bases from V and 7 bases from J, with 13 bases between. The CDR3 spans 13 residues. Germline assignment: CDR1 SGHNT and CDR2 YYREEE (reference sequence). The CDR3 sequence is CASSSDRKYEAFF. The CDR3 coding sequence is TGTGCCAGCAGCTCCGACAGGAAGTATGAAGCTTTCTTT.

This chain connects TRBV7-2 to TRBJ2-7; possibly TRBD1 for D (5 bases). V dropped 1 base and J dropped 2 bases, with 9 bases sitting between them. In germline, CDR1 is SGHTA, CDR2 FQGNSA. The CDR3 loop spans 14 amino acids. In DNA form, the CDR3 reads TGTGCCAGCAGCTTAGTAGCAGGGACCTACGAGCAGTACTTC. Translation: CASSLVAGTYEQYF.

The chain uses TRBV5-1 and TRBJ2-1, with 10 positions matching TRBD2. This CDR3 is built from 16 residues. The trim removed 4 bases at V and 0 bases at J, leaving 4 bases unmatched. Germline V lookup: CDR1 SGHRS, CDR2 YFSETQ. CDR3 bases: TGCGCCAGCAGCACGGCTAGCGGGAGCTCCTACAATGAGCAGTTCTTC. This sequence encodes CASSTASGSSYNEQFF.

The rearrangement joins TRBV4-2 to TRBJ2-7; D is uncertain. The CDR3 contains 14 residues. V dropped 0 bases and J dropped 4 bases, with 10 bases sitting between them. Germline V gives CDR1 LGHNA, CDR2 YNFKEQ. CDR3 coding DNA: TGTGCCAGCAGCCAAGAGTTTCCCGGGTACGAGCAGTACTTC. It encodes CASSQEFPGYEQYF.

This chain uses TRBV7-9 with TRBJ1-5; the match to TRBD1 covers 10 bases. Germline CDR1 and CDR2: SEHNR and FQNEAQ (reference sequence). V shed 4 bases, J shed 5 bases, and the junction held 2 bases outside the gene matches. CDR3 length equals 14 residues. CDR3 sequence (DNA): TGTGCCAGCAGCTCCGACAGGGGGCATCAGCCCCAGCATTTT. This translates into CASSSDRGHQPQHF.

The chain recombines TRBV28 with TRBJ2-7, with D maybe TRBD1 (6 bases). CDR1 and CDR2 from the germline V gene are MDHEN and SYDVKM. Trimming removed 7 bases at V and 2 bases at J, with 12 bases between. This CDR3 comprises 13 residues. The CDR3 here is CASNSGVTYEQYF. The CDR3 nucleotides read TGTGCCAGCAATTCAGGGGTAACCTACGAGCAGTACTTC.

This chain's CDR3 is CASSLSDLTVEAFF. In DNA form, the CDR3 reads TGTGCCAGCAGCTTGTCAGATTTGACAGTCGAAGCTTTCTTT. The rearrangement uses TRBV5-5 and TRBJ1-1, with a weak D call TRBD1 (5 bases). Germline V lookup: CDR1 SGHKS, CDR2 YYEKEE (reference sequence). Trimming took off 1 base at V and 8 bases at J, with 15 bases between the two ends. CDR3 length equals 14 residues.

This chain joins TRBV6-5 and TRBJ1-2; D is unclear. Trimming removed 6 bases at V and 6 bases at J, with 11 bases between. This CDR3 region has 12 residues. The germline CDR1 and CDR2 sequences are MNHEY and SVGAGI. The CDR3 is CASSPRSDGYTF. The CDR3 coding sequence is TGTGCCAGCAGCCCTAGGTCGGATGGCTACACCTTC.

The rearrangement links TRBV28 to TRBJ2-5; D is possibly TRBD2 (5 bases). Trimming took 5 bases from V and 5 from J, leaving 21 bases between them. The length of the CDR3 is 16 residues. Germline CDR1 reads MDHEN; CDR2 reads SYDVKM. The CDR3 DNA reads TGTGCCAGCAGTCCCACCGGGCGCGGATGGAGGGAGACCCAGTACTTC. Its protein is CASSPTGRGWRETQYF.

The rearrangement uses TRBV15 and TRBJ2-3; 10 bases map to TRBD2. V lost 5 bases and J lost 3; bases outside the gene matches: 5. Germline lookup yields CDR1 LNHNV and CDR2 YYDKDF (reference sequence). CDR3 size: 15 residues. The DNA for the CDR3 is TGTGCCACCAGCTACGGGACTAGCGAGACAGATACGCAGTATTTT. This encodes CATSYGTSETDTQYF.

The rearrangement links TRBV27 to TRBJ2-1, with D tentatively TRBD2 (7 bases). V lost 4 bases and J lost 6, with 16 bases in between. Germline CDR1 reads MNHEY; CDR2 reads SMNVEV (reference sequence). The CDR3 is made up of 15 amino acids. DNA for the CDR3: TGTGCCAGCAGTTCTTGGGGGGGCAGATTCAATGAGCAGTTCTTC. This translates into CASSSWGGRFNEQFF.

For the CDR3, the DNA is TGCAGCGTTGTAGGGACAGGGGAGAACACTGAAGCTTTCTTT. This sequence encodes CSVVGTGENTEAFF. The J gene is TRBJ1-1, the V gene TRBV29-1; TRBD1 matches at 10 bases. The germline V gene encodes CDR1 SQVTM and CDR2 ANQGSEA. Losses at the gene ends were 4 bases for V and 1 base for J; bases not matched to a gene: 3. The length of the CDR3 is 14 residues.